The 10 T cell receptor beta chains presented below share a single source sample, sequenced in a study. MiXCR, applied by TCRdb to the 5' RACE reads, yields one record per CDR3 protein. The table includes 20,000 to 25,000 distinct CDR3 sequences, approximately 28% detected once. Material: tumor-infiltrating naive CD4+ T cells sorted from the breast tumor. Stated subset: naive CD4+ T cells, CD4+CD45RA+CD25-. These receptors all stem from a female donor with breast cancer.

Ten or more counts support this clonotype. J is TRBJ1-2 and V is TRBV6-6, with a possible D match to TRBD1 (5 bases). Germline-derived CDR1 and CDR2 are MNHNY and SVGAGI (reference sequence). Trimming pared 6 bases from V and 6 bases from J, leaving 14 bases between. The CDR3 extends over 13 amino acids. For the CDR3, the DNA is TGTGCCAGCAGACTGACAGAAGGGAATGGCTACACCTTC. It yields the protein CASRLTEGNGYTF.

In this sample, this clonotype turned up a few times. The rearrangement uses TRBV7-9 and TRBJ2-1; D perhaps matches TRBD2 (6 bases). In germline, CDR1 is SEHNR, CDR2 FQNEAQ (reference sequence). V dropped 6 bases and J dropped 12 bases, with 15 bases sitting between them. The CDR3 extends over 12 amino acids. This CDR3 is CASSRELLGQFF. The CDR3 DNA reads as TGTGCCAGCAGTCGGGAGCTGTTGGGGCAGTTCTTC.

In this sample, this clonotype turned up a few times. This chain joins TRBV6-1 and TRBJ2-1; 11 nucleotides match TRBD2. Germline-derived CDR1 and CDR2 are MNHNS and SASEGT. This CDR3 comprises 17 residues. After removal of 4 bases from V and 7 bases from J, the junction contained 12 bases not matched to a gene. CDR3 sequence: CASSGGVAGGLGNEQFF. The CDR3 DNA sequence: TGTGCCAGCAGTGGGGGGGTAGCGGGAGGGCTCGGGAATGAGCAGTTCTTC.

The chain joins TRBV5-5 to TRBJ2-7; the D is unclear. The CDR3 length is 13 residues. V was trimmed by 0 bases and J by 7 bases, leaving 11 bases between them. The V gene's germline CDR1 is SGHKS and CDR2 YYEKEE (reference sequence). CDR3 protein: CASSLASRVEQYF. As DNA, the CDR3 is TGTGCCAGCAGCTTGGCCTCAAGGGTGGAGCAGTACTTC.

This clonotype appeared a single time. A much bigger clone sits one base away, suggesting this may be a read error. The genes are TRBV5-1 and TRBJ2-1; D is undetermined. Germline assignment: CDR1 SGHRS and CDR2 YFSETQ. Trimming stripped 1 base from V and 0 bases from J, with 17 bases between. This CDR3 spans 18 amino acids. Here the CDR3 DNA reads TGCGCCAGCAGCTTGACTTATTCTTCAGTGAGCTCCTACAATGAGCAGTTCTTC. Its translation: CASSLTYSSVSSYNEQFF.

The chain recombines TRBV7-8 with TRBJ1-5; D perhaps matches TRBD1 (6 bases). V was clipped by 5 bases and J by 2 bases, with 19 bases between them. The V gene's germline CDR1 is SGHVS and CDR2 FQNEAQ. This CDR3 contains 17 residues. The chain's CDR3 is CASSPMVLGGGNQPQHF. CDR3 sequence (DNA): TGTGCCAGCAGCCCTATGGTTCTAGGGGGGGGCAATCAGCCCCAGCATTTT.

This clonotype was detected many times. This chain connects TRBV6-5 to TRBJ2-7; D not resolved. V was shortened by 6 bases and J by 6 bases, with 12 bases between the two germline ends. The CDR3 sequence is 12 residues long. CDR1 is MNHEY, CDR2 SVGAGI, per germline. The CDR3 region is CASRAPGLEQYF. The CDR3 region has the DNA TGTGCCAGCAGGGCCCCCGGTCTCGAGCAGTACTTC.

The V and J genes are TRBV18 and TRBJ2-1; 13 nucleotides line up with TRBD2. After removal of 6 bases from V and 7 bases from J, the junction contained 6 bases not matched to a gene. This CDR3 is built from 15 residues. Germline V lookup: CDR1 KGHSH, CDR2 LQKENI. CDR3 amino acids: CASSGLAGAKNEQFF. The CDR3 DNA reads TGTGCCAGCTCCGGACTAGCGGGAGCGAAAAATGAGCAGTTCTTC.

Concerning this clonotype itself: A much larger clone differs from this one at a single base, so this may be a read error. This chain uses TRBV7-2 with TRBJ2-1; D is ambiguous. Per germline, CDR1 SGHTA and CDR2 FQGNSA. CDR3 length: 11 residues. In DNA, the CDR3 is TGTGCCAACAGCAACGCGAATGAGCAGTTCTTC. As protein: CANSNANEQFF.

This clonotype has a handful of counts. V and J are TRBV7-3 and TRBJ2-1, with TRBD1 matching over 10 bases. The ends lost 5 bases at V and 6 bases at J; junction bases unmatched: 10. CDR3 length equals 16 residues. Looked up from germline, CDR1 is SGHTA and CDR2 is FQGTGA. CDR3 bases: TGTGCCAGCAGCCGCCGGGGACAGGGGAGTTTCAATGAGCAGTTCTTC. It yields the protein CASSRRGQGSFNEQFF.